These 27 T cell receptor beta chains were sequenced from one sample in a study of vaccination and CD4 T cells after COVID-19. Sequencing of DNA taken from cultured CD4+ T cells relied on the Oncomine TCR Beta short-read assay. One entry per CDR3 protein results from TCRdb running MiXCR on the PCR reads. Of roughly 15,000 distinct CDR3 sequences listed, over 25% are singletons. Antigens of these TCRs are unknown. Regarding treatment: roughly 10-day PBMC culture with coronavirus spike peptide pools or control peptides (ViraFEST assay). The material sequenced was cultured CD4+ T cells from blood. The receptor set was obtained from a human donor with COVID-19.

The chain links TRBV5-1 to TRBJ2-1; D is undetermined. Gene TRBJ2-7 matches the end of the DNA better, so the J call may be wrong. Germline lookup yields CDR1 SGHRS and CDR2 YFSETQ. This CDR3 has 17 residues. The CDR3 bases are TGCGCCAGCAGCTTGGCCCTCCGAACAATTGGGCCCTACGAGCAGTACTTC. Protein: CASSLALRTIGPYEQYF.

For this clonotype: A much larger clone is a single base away; this may be a read error. CDR3 region: CANRRDRVSEAFF. The DNA of the CDR3 is TGTGCCAACAGAAGGGACAGGGTCTCTGAAGCTTTCTTT. The J gene is TRBJ1-1, the V gene TRBV27, with 9 positions matching TRBD1. Germline trimming cut 10 bases from V and 6 bases from J; bases unmatched to any gene: 9. CDR1 is MNHEY and CDR2 is SMNVEV in the germline V gene (reference sequence). The CDR3 contains 13 residues.

The rearrangement links TRBV10-3 to TRBJ1-6; D might be TRBD1 (5 bases). This CDR3 contains 15 residues. V lost 5 bases, J lost 9 bases, and 17 bases lay in between. The germline V gene has CDR1 ENHRY and CDR2 SYGVKD. The CDR3 DNA is TGTGCCATCAGTCACCGGGACCTCCAGGGTTCACCCCTCCACTTT. Translating gives CAISHRDLQGSPLHF.

This clonotype was counted only a few times. V is TRBV19 and J is TRBJ2-1, with a tentative D call TRBD2 (6 bases). The CDR3 has 15 amino acids. Germline assignment: CDR1 LNHDA and CDR2 SQIVND (reference sequence). V was trimmed by 4 bases and J by 0 bases, leaving 10 bases between them. For the CDR3, the DNA is TGTGCCAGTAGTACCGGGGGAGCCTCCTACAATGAGCAGTTCTTC. Translated: CASSTGGASYNEQFF.

The chain carries TRBV6-1 and TRBJ1-2; 7 bases line up with TRBD1. The V gene's germline CDR1 is MNHNS and CDR2 SASEGT. V gave up 4 bases and J gave up 1 base; unmatched junction bases: 0. This CDR3 is 13 amino acids long. The chain's CDR3 is CASSGQGNYGYTF. Written as DNA, the CDR3 is TGTGCCAGCAGTGGACAGGGTAACTATGGCTACACCTTC.

V usage is TRBV7-9 and J usage is TRBJ1-6; D perhaps matches TRBD1 (5 bases). Germline CDR1 reads SEHNR; CDR2 reads FQNEAQ (reference sequence). The CDR3 is 13 amino acids. V lost 3 bases and J lost 10, with 10 bases in between. For the CDR3, the DNA is TGTGCCAGCAGCTTGCAGGGAGGGTCACCCCTCCACTTT. It codes for CASSLQGGSPLHF.

The V gene is TRBV12-3 or TRBV12-4, the J gene TRBJ2-5; D possibly matches TRBD1 or TRBD2 (5 bases each). Trimming took off 4 bases at V and 4 bases at J, with 16 bases between the two ends. The CDR3 is made up of 15 amino acids. CDR3 sequence reads: CASSYGGARGETQYF. The DNA of the CDR3 is TGTGCCAGCAGTTATGGGGGAGCCCGTGGAGAGACCCAGTACTTC.

The J gene is TRBJ2-7, the V gene TRBV10-1; D is ambiguous. V was clipped by 4 bases and J by 1 base, with 11 bases between them. This CDR3 contains 14 residues. CDR1 and CDR2 from the germline V gene are WNHNN and SYGVQD (reference sequence). CDR3 residues: CASSGSRGSYEQYF. As DNA, the CDR3 is TGCGCCAGCAGTGGTTCGAGAGGATCCTACGAGCAGTACTTC.

The rearrangement joins TRBV12-5 to TRBJ1-1; no firm D call. The CDR3 length is 13 residues. V lost 5 bases to trimming and J lost 1 base, with 8 bases between them. Per the germline V gene, CDR1 is LGHNT and CDR2 is FRNRAP. DNA for the CDR3: TGTGCTAGTGGTCAAAGACAGAACACTGAAGCTTTCTTT. Its translation is CASGQRQNTEAFF.

This clonotype has only one observation. V gene TRBV7-9 combines with J gene TRBJ1-4, with D hard to call. V was trimmed by 3 bases and J by 7 bases, leaving 6 bases between them. Germline V gene data show CDR1 as SEHNR and CDR2 as FQNEAQ (reference sequence). The CDR3 spans 12 residues. The CDR3 DNA follows: TGTGCCAGCAGCTTGCGCGGTGAAAAACTGTTTTTT. Protein: CASSLRGEKLFF.

This clonotype was seen only once. The CDR3 spells CASSPTDTDTQYF. The CDR3 DNA reads TGTGCCAGCAGCCCGACAGACACAGATACGCAGTATTTT. The chain recombines TRBV6-4 with TRBJ2-3, with TRBD1 as a possible D gene (5 bases). CDR1 and CDR2 (germline): MRHNA, SNTAGT. The CDR3 runs 13 residues. V was clipped by 6 bases and J by 2 bases, with 9 bases between them.

V and J are TRBV28 and TRBJ1-2, with 12 nucleotides matching TRBD1. Germline V gene sequence: CDR1 MDHEN, CDR2 SYDVKM. The CDR3 is 19 amino acids. V shed 3 bases and J 4 bases; nucleotides not matched to a gene: 15. As DNA, the CDR3 is TGTGCCAGCAGTTTTCCGACCTCCGGGACAGGGGGCCTCGGCTATGGCTACACCTTC. It translates to CASSFPTSGTGGLGYGYTF.

A few counts support this clonotype. The rearrangement uses TRBV6-1 and TRBJ1-1; 7 nucleotides match TRBD1. The trim removed 6 bases at V and 11 bases at J, leaving 6 bases unmatched. This CDR3 contains 11 residues. Germline CDR1 and CDR2: MNHNS and SASEGT. CDR3 sequence (DNA): TGTGCCAGCAGGGAACAGGGGTTTGCTTTCTTT. Amino acids: CASREQGFAFF.

This clonotype was picked up a small number of times. J is TRBJ2-2 and V is TRBV19, with 10 bases aligning to TRBD2. V was clipped by 4 bases and J by 5 bases; unmatched bases: 4. The CDR3 spans 15 residues. The germline CDR1 and CDR2 sequences are LNHDA and SQIVND (reference sequence). The CDR3 coding sequence is TGTGCCAGTAGTACTAGCGGGGGAGAAACCGGGGAGCTGTTTTTT. Residues: CASSTSGGETGELFF.

This clonotype came up a few times. The genes are TRBV7-2 and TRBJ2-7; unclear D gene. Trimming stripped 3 bases from V and 2 bases from J, with 2 bases between. CDR1 and CDR2 from the germline V gene are SGHTA and FQGNSA. The CDR3 has 11 amino acids. The CDR3 nucleotides read TGTGCCAGCAGCTTGACCTACGAGCAGTACTTC. It encodes CASSLTYEQYF.

This clonotype was seen more than once but under ten times. The chain uses TRBV6-2 or TRBV6-3 and TRBJ2-5; D is uncertain. Between the trimmed V and J ends, which lost 4 bases and 0 bases, there was a span of 6 bases. CDR3 size: 13 residues. Germline CDR1 and CDR2: MNHEY and SVGEGT. The CDR3 coding sequence is TGTGCCAGCAGTTTCAAGTACCAAGAGACCCAGTACTTC. Protein product: CASSFKYQETQYF.

This chain links TRBV28 with TRBJ1-6, with 7 bases lining up with TRBD1. The CDR3 extends over 15 amino acids. V was pared by 6 bases and J by 0 bases, with 2 bases of the junction left unmatched. Germline CDR1 reads MDHEN; CDR2 reads SYDVKM. CDR3 residues: CASRGQSSYNSPLHF. For the CDR3, the DNA is TGTGCCAGCAGGGGACAGAGCTCCTATAATTCACCCCTCCACTTT.

J is TRBJ1-4 and V is TRBV6-5, with D hard to call. With 2 bases removed from V and 0 bases from J, the gap between germline ends came to 7 bases. Germline CDR1 is MNHEY and CDR2 is SVGAGI. CDR3 size: 15 residues. The CDR3 nucleotides read TGTGCCAGCAGTTACAGTTGGGCAACTAATGAAAAACTGTTTTTT. It is translated as CASSYSWATNEKLFF.

This clonotype was found a few times. This chain uses TRBV29-1 with TRBJ1-2; 8 bases agree with TRBD1. Germline V gene sequence: CDR1 SQVTM, CDR2 ANQGSEA. This CDR3 region has 13 residues. J was trimmed by 8 bases and V by 4 bases; bases with no gene match: 9. CDR3 loop: CSVAWTGPQGYTF. Here the CDR3 DNA reads TGCAGCGTTGCCTGGACAGGGCCCCAGGGCTACACCTTC.

This clonotype came up a few times. The rearrangement joins TRBV7-9 to TRBJ1-1; no firm D call. In germline, CDR1 is SEHNR, CDR2 FQNEAQ (reference sequence). The CDR3 sequence is 12 residues long. Trimming left V 5 bases short and J 1 base short, with 5 bases between. The CDR3 sequence: CASSPRNTEAFF. For the CDR3, the DNA is TGTGCCAGCAGCCCGAGGAACACTGAAGCTTTCTTT.

The rearrangement links TRBV28 to TRBJ1-1; D remains ambiguous. CDR1 is MDHEN, CDR2 SYDVKM, per germline. Between the trimmed V and J ends, which lost 11 bases and 6 bases, there was a span of 10 bases. This CDR3 contains 10 residues. The DNA for the CDR3 is TGTGCCTATAGGCCATCTGAAGCTTTCTTT. Protein: CAYRPSEAFF.

This clonotype was recorded a few times. This chain links TRBV28 with TRBJ1-1; D is perhaps TRBD1 (6 bases). Trimming removed 2 bases from V and 1 base from J, with 17 bases in between. This CDR3 has 17 amino acids. Per the germline V gene, CDR1 is MDHEN and CDR2 is SYDVKM. The CDR3 nucleotides read TGTGCCAGCAGTTTAACCCCCCCGACAGGACCGAACACTGAAGCTTTCTTT. This encodes CASSLTPPTGPNTEAFF.

This clonotype has only a few counts. The chain couples TRBV5-1 to TRBJ1-5; unclear D gene. The germline V gene encodes CDR1 SGHRS and CDR2 YFSETQ. This CDR3 is 15 amino acids long. Trimming cost V 0 bases and J 1 base, with 8 bases left between them. This CDR3 is CASSLEGNSNQPQHF. The CDR3, as DNA: TGCGCCAGCAGCTTGGAAGGGAACAGCAATCAGCCCCAGCATTTT.

The sample holds a few counts of this clonotype. V is TRBV12-3 or TRBV12-4 and J is TRBJ1-2, with TRBD1 identical over 8 bases. After removal of 6 bases from V and 8 bases from J, the junction contained 8 bases not matched to a gene. This CDR3 is built from 13 residues. In nucleotides, the CDR3 is TGTGCCAGCAGCACCGGACAGGGCGGCGGCTACACCTTC. Translating it yields CASSTGQGGGYTF.

The chain couples TRBV27 to TRBJ2-7; 8 bases are a match to TRBD2. V shed 2 bases and J 2 bases; nucleotides not matched to a gene: 11. Per the germline V gene, CDR1 is MNHEY and CDR2 is SMNVEV (reference sequence). There are 17 residues in the CDR3. The CDR3 region is CASSLRRPAGATYEQYF. CDR3 DNA sequence: TGTGCCAGCAGTTTACGAAGGCCAGCGGGGGCTACCTACGAGCAGTACTTC.

This clonotype occurred a few times. The chain couples TRBV4-2 to TRBJ1-2, with D possibly matching TRBD1 (5 bases). This CDR3 comprises 13 residues. Germline CDR1 is LGHNA and CDR2 is YNFKEQ. The V end lost 2 bases, the J end lost 4 bases, and 8 bases lay between the germline ends. The CDR3 DNA sequence: TGTGCCAGCAGCCAACAGGGAAGCTATGGCTACACCTTC. Amino acid sequence: CASSQQGSYGYTF.

This clonotype was counted between two and nine times. CDR3 coding DNA: TGTGCCAGCAGGACAGGGGGCAATCAGCCCCAGCATTTT. Protein product: CASRTGGNQPQHF. V usage is TRBV6-1 and J usage is TRBJ1-5; 8 nucleotides line up with TRBD1. With V trimmed by 6 bases and J by 2 bases, 0 bases remained unmatched. This CDR3 region has 13 residues. CDR1 is MNHNS, CDR2 SASEGT, per germline.